The clone carrying this T cell receptor (beta chain) was recorded many times. The target antigen is unknown. The sample belongs to a study of Graves' ophthalmopathy and Graves' hyperthyroidism. Background on the study: Hyperthyroidism was classified as stable if no ophthalmopathy occurred within 18 months of follow-up. Findings and limits, study-wide: In separating ophthalmopathy from stable hyperthyroidism, a 13-signature model achieved nearly 90% sensitivity and nearly 84% specificity. The blood repertoire also included most expanded thyroid clonotypes above 0.001 frequency.

As the template, RNA transcripts were used to amplify TCR beta CDR3 regions. First-round RT-PCR employed HTBI primers, with a second-round multiplex PCR after it. Via MiXCR, TCRdb re-called the multiplex PCR reads, giving one row per CDR3 protein. Of about 1.2 million distinct CDR3 sequences in the sample, less than 45% are singletons; the top ten hold approximately 10%. The CDR3 extends over 15 amino acids. V was pared by 4 bases and J by 3 bases, with 2 bases of the junction left unmatched. Germline-derived CDR1 and CDR2 are SGHVS and FQNEAQ. Hyperthyroidism patients, all newly diagnosed, had under 2 months' duration and ages of 18 to 65.

V usage is TRBV7-8 and J usage is TRBJ2-7; 14 bases are shared with TRBD2. Sequenced sample: peripheral blood or thyroid tissue (not recorded which). The sequence was obtained from an adult man with Graves' hyperthyroidism. Here the CDR3 reads CASSYGTSGGYEQYF. The CDR3 DNA reads TGTGCCAGCAGCTACGGGACTAGCGGGGGCTACGAGCAGTACTTC.